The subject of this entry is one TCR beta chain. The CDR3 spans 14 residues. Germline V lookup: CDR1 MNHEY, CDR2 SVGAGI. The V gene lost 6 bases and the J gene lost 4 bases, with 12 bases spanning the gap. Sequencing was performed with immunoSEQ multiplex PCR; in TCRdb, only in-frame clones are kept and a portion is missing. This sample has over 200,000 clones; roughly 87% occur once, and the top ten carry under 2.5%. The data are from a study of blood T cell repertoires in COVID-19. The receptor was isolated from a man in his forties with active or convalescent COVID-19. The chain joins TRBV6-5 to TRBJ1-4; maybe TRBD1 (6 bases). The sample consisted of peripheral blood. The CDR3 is CASSRTDLNEKLFF. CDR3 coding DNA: TGTGCCAGCAGCCGGACAGACCTTAATGAAAAACTGTTTTTT.